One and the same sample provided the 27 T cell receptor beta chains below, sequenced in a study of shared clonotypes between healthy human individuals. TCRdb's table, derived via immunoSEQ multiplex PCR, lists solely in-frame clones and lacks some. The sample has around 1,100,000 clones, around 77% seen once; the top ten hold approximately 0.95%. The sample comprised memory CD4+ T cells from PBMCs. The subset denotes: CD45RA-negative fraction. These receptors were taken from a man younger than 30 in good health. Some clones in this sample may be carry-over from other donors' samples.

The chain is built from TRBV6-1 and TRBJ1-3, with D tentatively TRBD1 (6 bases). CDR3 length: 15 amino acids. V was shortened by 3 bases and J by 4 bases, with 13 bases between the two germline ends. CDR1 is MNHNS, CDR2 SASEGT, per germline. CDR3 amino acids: CASSDSPGTGNTIYF. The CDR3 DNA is TGTGCCAGCAGTGATAGTCCCGGGACAGGAAACACCATATATTTT.

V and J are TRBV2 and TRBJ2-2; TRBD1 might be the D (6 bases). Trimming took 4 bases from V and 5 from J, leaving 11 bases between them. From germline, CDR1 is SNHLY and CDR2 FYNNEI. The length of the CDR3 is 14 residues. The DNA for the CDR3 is TGTGCCAGCAGTGTTACAGGGAAAACCGGGGAGCTGTTTTTT. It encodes CASSVTGKTGELFF.

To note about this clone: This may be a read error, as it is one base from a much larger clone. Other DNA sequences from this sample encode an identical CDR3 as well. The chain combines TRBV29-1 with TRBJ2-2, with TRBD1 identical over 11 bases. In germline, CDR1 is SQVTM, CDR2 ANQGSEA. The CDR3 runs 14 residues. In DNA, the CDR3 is TGCAGCGTCGGGACAGGGGGGAACACCGGGGAGCTGTTCTTT. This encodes CSVGTGGNTGELFF.

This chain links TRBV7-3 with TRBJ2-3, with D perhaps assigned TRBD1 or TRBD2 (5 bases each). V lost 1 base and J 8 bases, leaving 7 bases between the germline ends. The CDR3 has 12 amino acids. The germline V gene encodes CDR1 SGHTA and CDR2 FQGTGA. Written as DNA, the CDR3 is TGTGCCAGCAGCTTAATTGGGACTACGCAGTATTTT. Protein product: CASSLIGTTQYF.

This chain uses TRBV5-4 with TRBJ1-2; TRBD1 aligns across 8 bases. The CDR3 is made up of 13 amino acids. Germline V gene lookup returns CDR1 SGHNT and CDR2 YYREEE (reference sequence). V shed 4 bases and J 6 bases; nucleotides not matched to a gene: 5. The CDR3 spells CASSMGQADGYTF. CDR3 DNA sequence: TGTGCCAGCAGCATGGGACAGGCGGATGGCTACACCTTC.

The CDR3 sequence is CSVEVGAGEQYF. The CDR3 DNA reads TGCAGCGTTGAAGTTGGGGCGGGGGAGCAGTACTTC. V usage is TRBV29-1 and J usage is TRBJ2-7; D may be TRBD2 (6 bases). This CDR3 has 12 residues. The germline V gene encodes CDR1 SQVTM and CDR2 ANQGSEA. V dropped 1 base and J dropped 7 bases, with 11 bases sitting between them.

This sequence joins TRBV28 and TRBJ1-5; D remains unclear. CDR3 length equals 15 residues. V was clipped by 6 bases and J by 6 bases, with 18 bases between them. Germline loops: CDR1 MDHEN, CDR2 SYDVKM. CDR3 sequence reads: CASRPPAGWGQPQHF. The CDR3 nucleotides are TGTGCCAGCAGACCCCCCGCAGGCTGGGGTCAGCCCCAGCATTTT.

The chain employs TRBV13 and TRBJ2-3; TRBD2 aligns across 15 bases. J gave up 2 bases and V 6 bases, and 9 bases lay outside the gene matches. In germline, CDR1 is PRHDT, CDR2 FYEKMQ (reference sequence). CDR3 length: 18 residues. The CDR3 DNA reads TGTGCCAGCAGGCCTACCGGACTAGCGGGAGGGCTCACAGATACGCAGTATTTT. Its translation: CASRPTGLAGGLTDTQYF.

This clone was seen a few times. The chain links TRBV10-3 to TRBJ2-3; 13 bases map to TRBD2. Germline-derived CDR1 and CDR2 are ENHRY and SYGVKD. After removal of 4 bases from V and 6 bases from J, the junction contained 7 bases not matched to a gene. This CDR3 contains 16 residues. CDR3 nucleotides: TGTGCCATCAGTGGGACTAGCGGGAGTACCCGGGATACGCAGTATTTT. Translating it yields CAISGTSGSTRDTQYF.

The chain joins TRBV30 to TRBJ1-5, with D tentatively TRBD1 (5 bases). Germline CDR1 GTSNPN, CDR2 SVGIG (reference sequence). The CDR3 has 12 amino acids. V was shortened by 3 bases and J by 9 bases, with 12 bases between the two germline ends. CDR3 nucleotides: TGTGCCTGGAGCGAGAGAAGGGGGCCCCAGCATTTT. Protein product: CAWSERRGPQHF.

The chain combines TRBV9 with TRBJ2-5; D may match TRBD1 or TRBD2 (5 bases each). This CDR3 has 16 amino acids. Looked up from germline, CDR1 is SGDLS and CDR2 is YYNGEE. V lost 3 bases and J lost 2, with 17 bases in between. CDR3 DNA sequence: TGTGCCAGCAGCGCAAAACCCGGGACGGGACAAGAGACCCAGTACTTC. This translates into CASSAKPGTGQETQYF.

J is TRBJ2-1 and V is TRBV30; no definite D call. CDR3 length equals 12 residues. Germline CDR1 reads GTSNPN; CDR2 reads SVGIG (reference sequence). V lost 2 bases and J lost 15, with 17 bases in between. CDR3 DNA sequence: TGTGCCTGGAGTTCTGCCGGCAGATCGCTGTTCTTC. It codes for CAWSSAGRSLFF.

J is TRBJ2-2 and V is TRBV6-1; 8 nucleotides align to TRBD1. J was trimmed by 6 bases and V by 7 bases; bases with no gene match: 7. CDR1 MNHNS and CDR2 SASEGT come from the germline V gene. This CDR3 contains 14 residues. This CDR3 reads CASIPTGGAGELFF. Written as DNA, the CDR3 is TGTGCCAGCATCCCCACAGGGGGAGCCGGGGAGCTGTTTTTT.

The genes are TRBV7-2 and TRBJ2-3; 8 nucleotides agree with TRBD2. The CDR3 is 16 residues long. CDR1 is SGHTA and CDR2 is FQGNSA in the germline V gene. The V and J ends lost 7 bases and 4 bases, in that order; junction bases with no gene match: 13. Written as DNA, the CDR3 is TGTGCCAGCAACCGCCTCGGGCGGGAGGTCCCAGATACGCAGTATTTT. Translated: CASNRLGREVPDTQYF.

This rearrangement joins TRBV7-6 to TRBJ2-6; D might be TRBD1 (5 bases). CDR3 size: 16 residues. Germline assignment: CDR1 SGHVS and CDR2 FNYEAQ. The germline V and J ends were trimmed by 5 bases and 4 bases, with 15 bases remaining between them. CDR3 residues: CASSPDRPKGANVLTF. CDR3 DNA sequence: TGTGCCAGCAGCCCAGACAGACCTAAGGGGGCCAACGTCCTGACTTTC.

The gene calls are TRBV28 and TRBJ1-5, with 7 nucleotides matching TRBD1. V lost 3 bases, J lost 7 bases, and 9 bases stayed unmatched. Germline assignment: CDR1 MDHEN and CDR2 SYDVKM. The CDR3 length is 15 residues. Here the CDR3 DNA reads TGTGCCAGCAGTTTTTTAAAGGGGGCCAGGCAGCCCCAGCATTTT. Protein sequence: CASSFLKGARQPQHF. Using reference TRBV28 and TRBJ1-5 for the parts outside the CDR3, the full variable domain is DVKVTQSSRYLVKRTGEKVFLECVQDMDHENMFWYRQDPGLGLRLIYFSYDVKMKEKGDIPEGYSVSREKKERFSLILESASTNQTSMYLCASSFLKGARQPQHFGDGTRLSIL.

The chain's CDR3 is CASRDQGRGTEAFF. CDR3 sequence (DNA): TGTGCCAGTAGGGATCAGGGCAGGGGCACTGAAGCTTTCTTT. The chain carries TRBV19 and TRBJ1-1, with a tentative D call TRBD1 (6 bases). From germline, CDR1 is LNHDA and CDR2 SQIVND (reference sequence). CDR3 size: 14 residues. V lost 6 bases to trimming and J lost 4 bases, with 15 bases between them.

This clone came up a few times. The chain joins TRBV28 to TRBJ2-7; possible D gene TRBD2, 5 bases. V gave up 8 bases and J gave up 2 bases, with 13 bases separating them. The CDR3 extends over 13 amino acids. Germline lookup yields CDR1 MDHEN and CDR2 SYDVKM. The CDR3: CASGIGVAYEQYF. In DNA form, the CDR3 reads TGTGCCAGCGGGATCGGGGTGGCCTACGAGCAGTACTTC.

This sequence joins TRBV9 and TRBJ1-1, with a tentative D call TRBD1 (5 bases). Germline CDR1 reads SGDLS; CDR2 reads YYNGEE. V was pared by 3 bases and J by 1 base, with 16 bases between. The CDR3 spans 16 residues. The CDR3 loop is CASSERGERGNTEAFF. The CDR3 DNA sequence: TGTGCCAGCAGCGAGCGGGGTGAGAGGGGGAACACTGAAGCTTTCTTT.

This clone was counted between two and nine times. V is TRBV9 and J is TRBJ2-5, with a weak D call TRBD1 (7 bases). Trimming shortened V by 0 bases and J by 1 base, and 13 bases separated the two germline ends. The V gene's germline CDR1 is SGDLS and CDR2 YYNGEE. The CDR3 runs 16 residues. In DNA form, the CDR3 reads TGTGCCAGCAGCGTAGAGGAGGGGGCCGTCCAAGAGACCCAGTACTTC. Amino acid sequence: CASSVEEGAVQETQYF.

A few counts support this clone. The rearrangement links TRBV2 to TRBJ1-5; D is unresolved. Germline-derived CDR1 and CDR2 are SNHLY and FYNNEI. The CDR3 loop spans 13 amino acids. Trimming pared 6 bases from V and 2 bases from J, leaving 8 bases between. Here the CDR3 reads CASSVEGNQPQHF. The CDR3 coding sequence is TGTGCCAGCAGCGTCGAGGGCAATCAGCCCCAGCATTTT.

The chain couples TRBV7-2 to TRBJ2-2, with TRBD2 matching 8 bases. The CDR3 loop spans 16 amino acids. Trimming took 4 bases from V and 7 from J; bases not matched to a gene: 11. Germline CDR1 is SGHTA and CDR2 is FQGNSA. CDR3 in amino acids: CASSSRRIAGGGELFF. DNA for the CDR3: TGTGCCAGCAGCTCACGACGGATTGCGGGAGGCGGGGAGCTGTTTTTT.

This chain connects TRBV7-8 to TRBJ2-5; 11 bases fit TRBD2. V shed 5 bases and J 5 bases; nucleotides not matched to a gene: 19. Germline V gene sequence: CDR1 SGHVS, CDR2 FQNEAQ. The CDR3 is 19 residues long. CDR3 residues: CASSKGVRLAGTAWETQYF. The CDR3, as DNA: TGTGCCAGCAGCAAGGGGGTTCGACTAGCGGGGACCGCTTGGGAGACCCAGTACTTC.

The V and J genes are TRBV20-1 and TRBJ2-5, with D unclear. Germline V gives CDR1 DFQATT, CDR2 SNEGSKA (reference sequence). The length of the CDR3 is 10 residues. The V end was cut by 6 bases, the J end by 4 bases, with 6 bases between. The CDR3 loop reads CSAAPETQYF. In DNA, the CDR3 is TGCAGTGCCGCGCCAGAGACCCAGTACTTC.

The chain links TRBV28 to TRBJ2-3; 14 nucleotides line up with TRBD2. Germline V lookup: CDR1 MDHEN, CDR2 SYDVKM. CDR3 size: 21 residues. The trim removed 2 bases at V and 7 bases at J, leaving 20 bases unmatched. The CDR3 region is CASSLGAFYGSGTSGRNTQYF. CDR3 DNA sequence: TGTGCCAGCAGTTTAGGAGCCTTCTACGGATCCGGGACTAGCGGGAGAAATACGCAGTATTTT.

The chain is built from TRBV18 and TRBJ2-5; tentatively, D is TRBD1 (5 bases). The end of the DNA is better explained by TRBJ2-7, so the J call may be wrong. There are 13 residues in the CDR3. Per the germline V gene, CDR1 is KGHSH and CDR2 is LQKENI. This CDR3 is CASSPNTGYEQYF. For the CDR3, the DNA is TGTGCCAGCTCACCAAACACAGGCTACGAGCAGTACTTC.

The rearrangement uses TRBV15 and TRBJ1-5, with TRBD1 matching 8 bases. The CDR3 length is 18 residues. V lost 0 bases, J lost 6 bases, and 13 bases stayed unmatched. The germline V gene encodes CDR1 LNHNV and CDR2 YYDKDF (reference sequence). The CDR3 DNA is TGTGCCACCAGCAGAGAAACCCCGGGACAGGTAAAGGGTCAGCCCCAGCATTTT. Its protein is CATSRETPGQVKGQPQHF.